The clone carrying this TCR beta chain was seen a single time. Antigen unknown. The table came from immunoSEQ multiplex PCR; TCRdb's copy has only in-frame clones and leaves some out. The sample lists tens of thousands of clones, 75% to 90% seen once, with more than 2% in the top ten. This sample is drawn from a study of PD-1 blockade in classical Hodgkin lymphoma. Study-wide points: Repertoires differed for reasons still undefined, possibly disease activity or prior therapy. The study reported lower baseline TCR diversity in newly diagnosed patients than in healthy donors.

Germline CDR1 is KGHSH and CDR2 is LQKENI. The V end was cut by 3 bases, the J end by 2 bases, with 13 bases between. The CDR3 extends over 15 amino acids. Time point specified: cycle 4 day 1 (C4D1), after 6 weeks of nivolumab. All trial patients relapsed after autologous stem cell transplantation. Purification of CD4+ T cells from thawed PBMCs was achieved by magnetic negative selection. Complete response, partial response or progressive disease was recorded as best response. V is TRBV18 and J is TRBJ1-1; D might be TRBD1 (5 bases). The sample in question was CD4+ T cells from blood, obtained before the fourth cycle of nivolumab. The TCR was taken from a human donor with classical Hodgkin lymphoma. CDR3 in DNA: TGTGCCAGCTCACCCGACGGGACTCTTAACACTGAAGCTTTCTTT. Amino acids: CASSPDGTLNTEAFF.